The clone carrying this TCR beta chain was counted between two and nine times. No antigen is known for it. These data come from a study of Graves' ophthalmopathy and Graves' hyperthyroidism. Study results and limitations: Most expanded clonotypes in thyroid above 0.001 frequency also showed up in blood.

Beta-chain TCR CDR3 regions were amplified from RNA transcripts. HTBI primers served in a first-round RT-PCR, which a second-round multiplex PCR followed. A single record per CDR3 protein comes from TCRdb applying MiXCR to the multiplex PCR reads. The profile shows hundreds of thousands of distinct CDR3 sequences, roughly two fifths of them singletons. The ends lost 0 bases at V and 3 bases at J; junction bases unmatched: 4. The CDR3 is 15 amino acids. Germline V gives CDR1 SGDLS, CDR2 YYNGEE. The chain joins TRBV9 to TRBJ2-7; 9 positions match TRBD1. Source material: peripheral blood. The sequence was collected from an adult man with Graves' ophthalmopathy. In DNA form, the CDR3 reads TGTGCCAGCAGCGTAGATGCGGACAGGGGCTACGAGCAGTACTTC. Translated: CASSVDADRGYEQYF.